The clone carrying this TCR beta chain was detected a few times. What it binds is unknown. TCRdb re-analysed the 5' RACE reads in MiXCR, keeping a single row per CDR3 protein. In the table there are some 400,000 distinct CDR3 sequences, about 20% of which are singletons. This specimen comes from a study of CD8 T cells in ankylosing spondylitis. Findings of the study overall: Past research had described some motif variants in reactive arthritis synovial fluid and blood. As reported, disease-linked clones showed significant enrichment in matched ankylosing spondylitis synovial fluid. Ankylosing spondylitis blood appeared to be characterized by a TCR beta motif of 7 to 9 highly homologous variants.

CDR1 is SQVTM and CDR2 is ANQGSEA in the germline V gene. The ends lost 4 bases at V and 0 bases at J; junction bases unmatched: 15. The CDR3 sequence is 18 residues long. The chain carries TRBV29-1 and TRBJ2-4, with TRBD1 matching 7 bases. Source material: blood, either unsorted or a sorted T cell fraction (not recorded which). This sequence originates from a male donor with ankylosing spondylitis. Here the CDR3 reads CSVVTGEQVFGAKNIQYF. The CDR3 DNA reads TGCAGCGTTGTCACAGGGGAACAGGTATTCGGAGCCAAAAACATTCAGTACTTC. The whole variable domain, remainder taken from reference TRBV29-1 and TRBJ2-4, is SAVISQKPSRDICQRGTSLTIQCQVDSQVTMMFWYRQQPGQSLTLIATANQGSEATYESGFVIDKFPISRPNLTFSTLTVSNMSPEDSSIYLCSVVTGEQVFGAKNIQYFGAGTRLSVL.